The clone carrying this TCR beta chain was recorded once. The record originates from a study of control samples from healthy donors and cancer patients. TCRdb's table, derived via immunoSEQ multiplex PCR, lists solely in-frame clones and lacks some. The sample consists of approximately 2,300 clones, 90% to 97% of them appearing once. The origin of this receptor is a man aged 65 to 85 with colorectal cancer. Sequenced input: PBMCs.

The CDR3 nucleotides read TGCGCCAGCAGCTTGGTTTCCGGGAACACCGGGGAGCTGTTTTTT. Translating gives CASSLVSGNTGELFF. The rearrangement uses TRBV5-1 and TRBJ2-2, with no clear D. The CDR3 contains 15 residues. Trimming left V 0 bases short and J 1 base short, with 7 bases between. Per germline, CDR1 SGHRS and CDR2 YFSETQ.